One and the same sample provided the 27 T cell receptor beta chains below, sequenced in a study of T cells in Graves' hyperthyroidism and ophthalmopathy. Researchers took RNA transcripts and amplified the TCR beta CDR3 regions from them. RT-PCR in the first round (using the HTBI primer set) targeted the TCR CDR3. TCRdb passed the multiplex PCR reads through MiXCR, listing each CDR3 protein once. The sample shows roughly 350,000 distinct CDR3 sequences, approximately 13% of them seen only once. The sample was blood. The receptors here all came from a woman aged 25 to 39 with Graves' hyperthyroidism.

This clonotype has more than one count but fewer than ten. The J gene is TRBJ1-2, the V gene TRBV19, with TRBD1 identical over 9 bases. V shed 5 bases and J 7 bases; nucleotides not matched to a gene: 8. Germline CDR1 reads LNHDA; CDR2 reads SQIVND (reference sequence). The CDR3 runs 14 residues. DNA for the CDR3: TGTGCCAGTAGTGCCCGGGACAGGGCTTCTGGCTACACCTTC. Protein: CASSARDRASGYTF.

Many counts were recorded for this clonotype. The gene calls are TRBV7-9 and TRBJ2-1; D remains ambiguous. From germline, CDR1 is SEHNR and CDR2 FQNEAQ (reference sequence). The CDR3 is 16 residues long. V lost 2 bases and J lost 6, with 17 bases in between. CDR3 DNA: TGTGCCAGCAGCTTATTTGGGGTGGTCCCTCCCAATGAGCAGTTCTTC. Encoded protein: CASSLFGVVPPNEQFF.

J is TRBJ1-3 and V is TRBV5-1; unclear D gene. CDR1 is SGHRS and CDR2 is YFSETQ in the germline V gene. V was cut by 4 bases and J by 0 bases, with 14 bases left in between. The CDR3 contains 16 residues. The chain's CDR3 is CASSLGETSSGNTIYF. The CDR3 nucleotides read TGCGCCAGCAGCCTTGGGGAGACAAGCTCTGGAAACACCATATATTTT.

This clonotype was seen more than once but under ten times. The CDR3 here is CASSQKQLAKNIQYF. CDR3 DNA sequence: TGTGCCAGCAGTCAGAAACAACTAGCCAAAAACATTCAGTACTTC. The chain is built from TRBV6-1 and TRBJ2-4; D uncertain. CDR1 and CDR2 from the germline V gene are MNHNS and SASEGT. V lost 5 bases and J 0 bases, leaving 11 bases between the germline ends. The CDR3 loop spans 15 amino acids.

The rearrangement joins TRBV5-1 to TRBJ2-7; D could derive from TRBD1 or TRBD2 (5 bases each). The CDR3 extends over 14 amino acids. V was pared by 0 bases and J by 7 bases, with 14 bases between. The germline CDR1 and CDR2 sequences are SGHRS and YFSETQ. In nucleotides, the CDR3 is TGCGCCAGCAGCTTGGGGGACCCCATAAATGAGCAGTACTTC. This gives the protein CASSLGDPINEQYF.

This clonotype has a handful of counts. The chain is built from TRBV3-1 and TRBJ2-7; D is ambiguous. Germline V gives CDR1 LGHDT, CDR2 YNNKEL (reference sequence). The CDR3 is made up of 16 amino acids. V lost 2 bases and J lost 2, with 16 bases in between. CDR3 DNA: TGTGCCAGCAGCCAATCTTCCCCACCGCGCCCCTACGAGCAGTACTTC. This gives the protein CASSQSSPPRPYEQYF.

This clonotype was recorded once. A single base separates this from a much larger clone, so it may be a read error. This chain links TRBV24-1 with TRBJ2-4; no reliable D call. CDR3 length: 16 residues. Germline loops: CDR1 KGHDR, CDR2 SFDVKD. The CDR3 coding sequence is TGTGCCACCAGTGATTCGTTGCCGAGAGCCAAAAACACTCAGTACTTC. As protein: CATSDSLPRAKNTQYF.

This clonotype occurred a few times. The rearrangement joins TRBV6-1 to TRBJ1-3, with 9 bases aligning to TRBD1. This CDR3 has 16 residues. V was pared by 6 bases and J by 2 bases, with 8 bases of the junction left unmatched. Germline V CDR1 and CDR2: MNHNS, SASEGT. CDR3 loop: CASRAPGQGAGNTIYF. In DNA, the CDR3 is TGTGCCAGCAGGGCACCGGGACAGGGCGCTGGAAACACCATATATTTT.

This chain uses TRBV27 with TRBJ2-7; 8 positions match TRBD1. The V segment lost 6 bases and the J segment 5 bases; nucleotides outside the gene matches: 12. The CDR3 is made up of 15 amino acids. Per the germline V gene, CDR1 is MNHEY and CDR2 is SMNVEV (reference sequence). CDR3 DNA sequence: TGTGCCAGCAGCGCGGACAGGGCAACGATCCACGAGCAGTACTTC. This sequence encodes CASSADRATIHEQYF.

This clonotype came up many times. The V and J genes are TRBV30 and TRBJ1-1; the match to TRBD1 covers 7 bases. The trim removed 1 base at V and 7 bases at J, leaving 15 bases unmatched. The germline V gene has CDR1 GTSNPN and CDR2 SVGIG (reference sequence). CDR3 length: 16 residues. CDR3 bases: TGTGCCTGGAGTGACCCGCCCTCGAGAAGGGACAGTGAAGCTTTCTTT. Translated, it gives CAWSDPPSRRDSEAFF.

Ten or more counts support this clonotype. The chain recombines TRBV7-9 with TRBJ1-2; D perhaps matches TRBD1 (5 bases). Trimming pared 2 bases from V and 9 bases from J, leaving 13 bases between. This CDR3 spans 13 amino acids. Germline loops: CDR1 SEHNR, CDR2 FQNEAQ (reference sequence). CDR3 protein: CASSLIQGERYTF. The CDR3 DNA reads as TGTGCCAGCAGCTTAATTCAGGGAGAGCGCTACACCTTC.

In this sample, this clonotype turned up a few times. This chain joins TRBV29-1 and TRBJ1-4, with TRBD1 identical over 7 bases. The CDR3 totals 17 residues. After removal of 4 bases from V and 6 bases from J, the junction contained 17 bases not matched to a gene. CDR1 SQVTM and CDR2 ANQGSEA come from the germline V gene. CDR3 loop: CSVVQGTGTAPYEKLFF. In DNA, the CDR3 is TGCAGCGTTGTCCAGGGGACCGGGACAGCCCCTTATGAAAAACTGTTTTTT.

Only a few counts were recorded for this clonotype. The chain combines TRBV18 with TRBJ1-2; the D gene is possibly TRBD1 (6 bases). There are 14 residues in the CDR3. The V gene lost 2 bases and the J gene lost 5 bases, with 12 bases spanning the gap. The germline V gene encodes CDR1 KGHSH and CDR2 LQKENI. DNA of the CDR3: TGTGCCAGCTCACCAAGGAGTCAGGGGTATGGCTACACCTTC. Translating gives CASSPRSQGYGYTF.

This clonotype has at least ten counts. V and J are TRBV9 and TRBJ2-1, with D perhaps matching TRBD1 (6 bases). This CDR3 comprises 15 residues. Trimming removed 4 bases from V and 5 bases from J, with 16 bases in between. Germline values: CDR1 SGDLS, CDR2 YYNGEE. The CDR3 spells CASSLQGSRNNEQFF. The CDR3, as DNA: TGTGCCAGCAGCCTCCAGGGGAGTAGAAACAATGAGCAGTTCTTC.

In its sample, this clonotype was seen a few times. The chain employs TRBV19 and TRBJ2-1; no firm D call. CDR1 is LNHDA and CDR2 is SQIVND in the germline V gene (reference sequence). Trimming cost V 7 bases and J 0 bases, with 7 bases left between them. The CDR3 has 13 residues. The CDR3 loop reads CASKGISYNEQFF. CDR3 DNA sequence: TGTGCCAGTAAAGGGATCTCCTACAATGAGCAGTTCTTC.

The chain joins TRBV7-9 to TRBJ1-1; possible D gene TRBD1, 5 bases. The germline V and J ends were trimmed by 6 bases and 7 bases, with 9 bases remaining between them. The CDR3 contains 11 residues. Germline V CDR1 and CDR2: SEHNR, FQNEAQ (reference sequence). For the CDR3, the DNA is TGTGCCAGCAGAGGGGACGGTGAAGCTTTCTTT. Translation: CASRGDGEAFF.

This clonotype was counted between two and nine times. The chain combines TRBV2 with TRBJ1-5; D is unclear. Germline CDR1 SNHLY, CDR2 FYNNEI. The V end lost 6 bases, the J end lost 0 bases, and 9 bases lay between the germline ends. The CDR3 loop spans 14 amino acids. In DNA, the CDR3 is TGTGCCAGCAGGGAGGGCAGTAGCAATCAGCCCCAGCATTTT. This encodes CASREGSSNQPQHF.

In its sample, this clonotype was seen a few times. The rearrangement links TRBV4-3 to TRBJ2-1; D not resolved. There are 16 residues in the CDR3. The V end lost 4 bases, the J end lost 7 bases, and 20 bases lay between the germline ends. From germline, CDR1 is LGHNA and CDR2 YSLEER. The CDR3 sequence is CASSPEGSIGKNEQFF. For the CDR3, the DNA is TGCGCCAGCAGCCCGGAAGGATCAATCGGAAAAAATGAGCAGTTCTTC.

This clonotype has a handful of counts. V gene TRBV28 combines with J gene TRBJ2-5; a possible D gene is TRBD1 (5 bases). The CDR3 runs 12 residues. The ends were cut back, 5 bases at V and 9 bases at J, with 13 bases in the middle. CDR1 and CDR2 (germline): MDHEN, SYDVKM. The CDR3 region has the DNA TGTGCCAGCAGTGAGCAGGGTTTGTCCCAGTACTTC. It yields the protein CASSEQGLSQYF.

The table lists this clonotype with many counts. The V and J genes are TRBV2 and TRBJ2-5; the D gene is possibly TRBD1 (5 bases). Per the germline V gene, CDR1 is SNHLY and CDR2 is FYNNEI. Trimming left V 8 bases short and J 3 bases short, with 13 bases between. The CDR3 spans 13 residues. This CDR3 is CASGAGQKETQYF. CDR3 nucleotides: TGTGCCAGCGGGGCAGGTCAGAAAGAGACCCAGTACTTC.

The chain combines TRBV27 with TRBJ2-6; no definite D call. The CDR3 runs to 16 residues. The V end lost 4 bases, the J end lost 0 bases, and 10 bases lay between the germline ends. In germline, CDR1 is MNHEY, CDR2 SMNVEV (reference sequence). DNA for the CDR3: TGTGCCAGCAGTTCCCCCCTGCGCTCTGGGGCCAACGTCCTGACTTTC. Its protein is CASSSPLRSGANVLTF.

At least ten counts were recorded for this clonotype. This chain connects TRBV6-2 or TRBV6-3 to TRBJ2-2; 7 bases match TRBD2. The junction had 9 bases not matched to a gene; V was cut back by 6 bases and J by 2 bases. Germline lookup yields CDR1 MNHEY and CDR2 SVGEGT. The CDR3 is 16 residues long. The CDR3 DNA reads as TGTGCCAGCAGAACCCCGAGCGGGACCAACACCGGGGAGCTGTTTTTT. Translation gives CASRTPSGTNTGELFF.

This clonotype was detected only a few times. The genes are TRBV11-2 and TRBJ2-3; D unresolved. The CDR3 extends over 15 amino acids. Trimming pared 5 bases from V and 7 bases from J, leaving 19 bases between. The V gene's germline CDR1 is SGHAT and CDR2 FQNNGV. Here the CDR3 reads CASSRPGLPPYTQYF. The CDR3 nucleotides read TGTGCCAGCAGCCGACCGGGTCTGCCCCCCTATACGCAGTATTTT.

CDR3: CASSQRTGPTGELFF. The DNA for the CDR3 is TGCGCCAGCAGCCAAAGGACAGGGCCCACCGGGGAGCTGTTTTTT. The chain uses TRBV4-3 and TRBJ2-2; 8 bases align to TRBD1. Trimming at V came to 2 bases and at J to 4 bases, leaving 3 bases not matched to a gene. The length of the CDR3 is 15 residues. Germline CDR1 LGHNA, CDR2 YSLEER.

The table lists this clonotype with a few counts. The genes are TRBV19 and TRBJ1-1, with unresolved D. Germline V gene sequence: CDR1 LNHDA, CDR2 SQIVND (reference sequence). The CDR3 loop spans 13 amino acids. Trimming took 3 bases from V and 0 from J, leaving 5 bases between them. CDR3 coding DNA: TGTGCCAGTAGTATTCGGATGAACACTGAAGCTTTCTTT. Its protein is CASSIRMNTEAFF.

J is TRBJ2-1 and V is TRBV7-2, with 12 nucleotides matching TRBD2. Germline trimming cut 5 bases from V and 6 bases from J; bases unmatched to any gene: 11. This CDR3 spans 17 amino acids. Germline V gene sequence: CDR1 SGHTA, CDR2 FQGNSA. CDR3 nucleotide sequence: TGTGCCAGCAGCAATTTACTAGCGGGAGGTCCCCGCAATGAGCAGTTCTTC. It yields the protein CASSNLLAGGPRNEQFF.

The chain joins TRBV2 to TRBJ2-7; D perhaps matches TRBD2 (5 bases). Trimming shortened V by 6 bases and J by 7 bases, and 16 bases separated the two germline ends. The CDR3 runs 13 residues. The germline CDR1 and CDR2 sequences are SNHLY and FYNNEI. The CDR3 protein is CASRLGGLDEQYF. The CDR3 DNA follows: TGTGCCAGCAGACTAGGCGGGCTTGATGAGCAGTACTTC.